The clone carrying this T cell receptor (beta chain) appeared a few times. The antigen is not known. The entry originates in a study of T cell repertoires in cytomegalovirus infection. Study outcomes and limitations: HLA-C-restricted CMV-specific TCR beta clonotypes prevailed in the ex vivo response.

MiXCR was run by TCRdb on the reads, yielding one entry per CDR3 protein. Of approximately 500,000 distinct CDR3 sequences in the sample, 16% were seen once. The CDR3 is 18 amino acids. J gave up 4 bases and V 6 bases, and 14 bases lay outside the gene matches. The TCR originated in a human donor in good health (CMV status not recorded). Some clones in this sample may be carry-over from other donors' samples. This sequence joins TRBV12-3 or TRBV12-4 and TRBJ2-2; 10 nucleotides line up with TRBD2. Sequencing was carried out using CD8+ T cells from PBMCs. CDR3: CASRTPFSGGTPTGELFF. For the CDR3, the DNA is TGTGCCAGCAGGACCCCATTTAGCGGGGGGACCCCCACCGGGGAGCTGTTTTTT.